The present TCR beta chain was sequenced within a study of beta chain features in type 1 diabetes. Turning to the study itself: When patients were set against healthy donors, age, gender and cell yields were similar.

The authors reverse transcribed all of the isolated RNA, so sequencing captured expressed TCRB transcripts. The assay was immunoSEQ multiplex PCR, and TCRdb's table has in-frame clones only and misses some. Of around 200,000 clones in the sample, about an eighth were seen once. This CDR3 spans 14 amino acids. V was trimmed by 4 bases and J by 10 bases, leaving 19 bases between them. CDR1 SGHRS and CDR2 YFSETQ come from the germline V gene. V and J are TRBV5-1 and TRBJ2-3; D possibly corresponds to TRBD1 (5 bases). The TCR sequence derives from a woman younger than 35 in good health. Input material: central memory CD4+ T cells from blood. CDR3 sequence (DNA): TGCGCCAGCAGCGATTCTACCGGTAGCAGGGCGCAGTATTTT. Protein sequence: CASSDSTGSRAQYF.